Ten or more counts support the clone carrying this T cell receptor beta chain. These data come from a study of kidney transplant recipient with SARS-CoV-2 infection. TCRdb independently ran MiXCR on the reads; one entry per CDR3 protein. The data contain roughly 230,000 distinct CDR3 sequences, less than 35% of them seen just once; the ten biggest clones take up more than 6.5%. Germline trimming cut 7 bases from V and 5 bases from J; bases unmatched to any gene: 4. The germline gives CDR1 SQVTM, CDR2 ANQGSEA. The CDR3 covers 11 residues. The rearrangement uses TRBV29-1 and TRBJ1-1; 7 nucleotides line up with TRBD1. The specimen was a blood sample, collected at baseline and between days 110 and 120 from a kidney transplant recipient. The receptor comes from a male patient in his thirties who had COVID-19 and was a kidney transplant recipient. Some T cells may originate from the graft donor. The CDR3 DNA reads as TGCAGCGGGACAGGAGCTACTGAAGCTTTCTTT. Its protein is CSGTGATEAFF. The full variable domain, with the rest looked up from reference TRBV29-1 and TRBJ1-1, is SAVISQKPSRDICQRGTSLTIQCQVDSQVTMMFWYRQQPGQSLTLIATANQGSEATYESGFVIDKFPISRPNLTFSTLTVSNMSPEDSSIYLCSGTGATEAFFGQGTRLTVV.